A selection of T cell receptor beta chains follows, all from one sample in a study of CD8 T cells in ankylosing spondylitis. TCRdb independently ran MiXCR on the 5' RACE reads; one entry per CDR3 protein. The sample includes roughly 700,000 distinct CDR3 sequences, roughly 19% of them seen just once. The specimen was blood, either unsorted or a sorted T cell fraction (not recorded which). These receptors were taken from a male donor with ankylosing spondylitis. The conserved cysteine and the conserved F or W are not part of the CDR3 here. For some rows the clone size is stated as once, few or many, or as a class when expanded; others skip it.

size: many
V: TRBV12-3/TRBV12-4
CDR3: ASSLAPGDGAF

size: few
V: TRBV6-1
CDR3: ASSSGQTFQETQY

size: few
V: TRBV20-1
CDR3: SARDERTGTGGSYGYT

size: .
V: TRBV12-3/TRBV12-4
CDR3: ASSLVFWASGDNNEQF

size: .
V: TRBV28
CDR3: ASFPVGQAGANVLT

size: .
V: TRBV27
CDR3: ASSLAPLTGEQF

size: few
V: TRBV6-1
CDR3: ASSRTGTDQPQH

size: .
V: TRBV27
CDR3: ASRLTGGETQY

size: many
V: TRBV5-5
CDR3: ASSIDRGPYNEQF

size: few
V: TRBV7-3
CDR3: ASSLGSGLAESNEQF

size: few
V: TRBV5-1
CDR3: ASSPTGAAEQY

size: .
V: TRBV5-1
CDR3: ASSLSAGEKLF